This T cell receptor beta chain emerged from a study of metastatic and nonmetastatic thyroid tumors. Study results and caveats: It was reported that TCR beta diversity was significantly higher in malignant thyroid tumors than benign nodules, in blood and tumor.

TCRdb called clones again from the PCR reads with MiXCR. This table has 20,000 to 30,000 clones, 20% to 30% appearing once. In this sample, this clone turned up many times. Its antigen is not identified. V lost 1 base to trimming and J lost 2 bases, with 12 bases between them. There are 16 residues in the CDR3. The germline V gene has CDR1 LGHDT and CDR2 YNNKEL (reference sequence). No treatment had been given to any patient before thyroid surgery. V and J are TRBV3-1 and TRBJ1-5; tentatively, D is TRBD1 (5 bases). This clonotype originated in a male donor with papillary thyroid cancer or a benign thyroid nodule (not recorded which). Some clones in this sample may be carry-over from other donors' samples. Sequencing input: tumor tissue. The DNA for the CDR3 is TGTGCCAGCAGCCAAGTGGTCAGGGAGGGCAATCAGCCCCAGCATTTT. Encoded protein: CASSQVVREGNQPQHF.